This T cell receptor (beta chain) emerged from a study of T cells in narcolepsy. Using immunoSEQ multiplex PCR, the repertoire was profiled, and TCRdb retains in-frame clones only, with some absent. The table has under 35,000 clones, around four fifths seen once. The CDR3 covers 15 residues. The V gene lost 4 bases and the J gene lost 5 bases, with 20 bases spanning the gap. CDR1 is GTSNPN and CDR2 is SVGIG in the germline V gene (reference sequence). V and J are TRBV30 and TRBJ1-1; possible D gene TRBD1, 5 bases. The receptor comes from a human donor with narcolepsy. Sequencing was performed on CD45RA- memory CD4+ T cells from PBMCs. In DNA, the CDR3 is TGTGCCTGGAAGAGGGACCGCGCCTTGAGGACTGAAGCTTTCTTT. Residues: CAWKRDRALRTEAFF.